This TCR beta chain was obtained from a study of T cell clones after liver transplantation. Study-level background: Tolerance: complete withdrawal held at least one year, liver enzymes staying within twice normal. Broader study findings: Migration into the graft, not deletion, may explain lost graft donor-reactive T cells.

The germline CDR1 and CDR2 sequences are MDHEN and SYDVKM. The CDR3 extends over 13 amino acids. V was pared by 6 bases and J by 4 bases, with 10 bases between. This clone occurred a few times. Its matching antigen is unknown. The protocol was immunoSEQ multiplex PCR, while the TCRdb copy is restricted to in-frame clones and leaves out a portion. The sample lists fewer than 20,000 clones; around 87% were seen once. This clonotype was obtained from a human patient who received a liver transplant. Some T cells may be provided by the graft donor. This specimen consisted of CD8+ T cells from blood, obtained 46 months after liver transplant. The rearrangement joins TRBV28 to TRBJ1-5, with D possibly being TRBD1 (5 bases). DNA of the CDR3: TGTGCCAGCAGCAGGGACGCAAATCAGCCCCAGCATTTT. Translation: CASSRDANQPQHF. Full variable domain (missing parts from reference TRBV28 and TRBJ1-5): DVKVTQSSRYLVKRTGEKVFLECVQDMDHENMFWYRQDPGLGLRLIYFSYDVKMKEKGDIPEGYSVSREKKERFSLILESASTNQTSMYLCASSRDANQPQHFGDGTRLSIL.